One sample yielded the 14 T cell receptor beta chains listed below, sequenced in a study of shared T cell receptors in the human thymus. Here immunoSEQ multiplex PCR was the method, and the copy in TCRdb shows in-frame clones only, minus some. The data contain more than 550,000 clones, 70% to 90% of them singletons. This same sample was also taken into another study, of human thymus T cells.

Sequencing used thymocytes. These receptors were obtained from a girl under three years old with a congenital heart defect.

This chain uses TRBV6-6 with TRBJ1-3, with 7 bases fitting TRBD1. Germline trimming cut 5 bases from V and 3 bases from J; bases unmatched to any gene: 10. Germline CDR1 and CDR2: MNHNY and SVGAGI (reference sequence). CDR3 length: 16 residues. The CDR3 DNA sequence: TGTGCCAGCAGTAGGAGGGGGCAGGTATTTGGAAACACCATATATTTT. Protein sequence: CASSRRGQVFGNTIYF.

Concerning this clone itself: The same CDR3 also results from other DNA sequences found in this sample. V usage is TRBV19 and J usage is TRBJ2-7; 7 bases match TRBD1. This CDR3 comprises 13 residues. With V trimmed by 5 bases and J by 1 base, 2 bases remained unmatched. Per germline, CDR1 LNHDA and CDR2 SQIVND (reference sequence). The CDR3, as DNA: TGTGCCAGTAGTCGACAGGGTTCCTACGAGCAGTACTTC. It specifies CASSRQGSYEQYF.

The chain has TRBV5-1 and TRBJ1-6; D remains unclear. V lost 0 bases and J 4 bases, leaving 8 bases between the germline ends. Germline lookup yields CDR1 SGHRS and CDR2 YFSETQ. The CDR3 covers 15 residues. The chain's CDR3 is CASSLAGRYNSPLHF. In nucleotides, the CDR3 is TGCGCCAGCAGCTTGGCCGGGAGGTATAATTCACCCCTCCACTTT.

Turning to this clone: This specimen includes other DNA sequences encoding the same CDR3. The chain recombines TRBV7-9 with TRBJ2-5; 9 bases map to TRBD2. The germline gives CDR1 SEHNR, CDR2 FQNEAQ (reference sequence). Trimming took 3 bases from V and 1 from J; bases not matched to a gene: 12. The CDR3 extends over 18 amino acids. The CDR3, as DNA: TGTGCCAGCAGCTTCTCTAGCGGGGTGCCACCATTCCAAGAGACCCAGTACTTC. This codes for CASSFSSGVPPFQETQYF.

The V gene is TRBV5-1, the J gene TRBJ1-2; D call uncertain. This CDR3 spans 13 amino acids. Trimming cost V 7 bases and J 0 bases, with 10 bases left between them. Per the germline V gene, CDR1 is SGHRS and CDR2 is YFSETQ. The CDR3 DNA sequence: TGCGCCAGCTCCCCTTTCGCTAACTATGGCTACACCTTC. This codes for CASSPFANYGYTF. Full variable domain (rest looked up from reference TRBV5-1 and TRBJ1-2): KAGVTQTPRYLIKTRGQQVTLSCSPISGHRSVSWYQQTPGQGLQFLFEYFSETQRNKGNFPGRFSGRQFSNSRSEMNVSTLELGDSALYLCASSPFANYGYTFGSGTRLTVV.

J is TRBJ2-7 and V is TRBV6-1; a weak D match, TRBD1 (5 bases). Trimming took 2 bases from V and 4 from J, leaving 18 bases between them. Germline V gives CDR1 MNHNS, CDR2 SASEGT. CDR3 length: 16 amino acids. The DNA of the CDR3 is TGTGCCAGCAGTGAACCCCCATGGGGCTCAGCATACGAGCAGTACTTC. This gives the protein CASSEPPWGSAYEQYF.

This clone came up once. The chain joins TRBV2 to TRBJ1-4, with a weak D call TRBD1 (5 bases). This CDR3 contains 16 residues. The ends were cut back, 9 bases at V and 4 bases at J, with 21 bases in the middle. Germline CDR1 and CDR2: SNHLY and FYNNEI. The CDR3 here is CARPYWGVGVNEKLFF. In DNA form, the CDR3 reads TGTGCCAGACCATATTGGGGGGTGGGGGTTAATGAAAAACTGTTTTTT. Full variable domain (missing parts from reference TRBV2 and TRBJ1-4): EPEVTQTPSHQVTQMGQEVILRCVPISNHLYFYWYRQILGQKVEFLVSFYNNEISEKSEIFDDQFSVERPDGSNFTLKIRSTKLEDSAMYFCARPYWGVGVNEKLFFGSGTQLSVL.

This chain links TRBV27 with TRBJ1-1; D uncertain. V was clipped by 3 bases and J by 2 bases, with 10 bases between them. The CDR3 sequence is 14 residues long. CDR1 and CDR2 from the germline V gene are MNHEY and SMNVEV (reference sequence). CDR3 loop: CASSLRSVNTEAFF. CDR3 DNA sequence: TGTGCCAGCAGTTTGCGCTCTGTCAACACTGAAGCTTTCTTT.

This clone came up once. The chain has TRBV29-1 and TRBJ1-1; 7 bases fit TRBD1. The germline CDR1 and CDR2 sequences are SQVTM and ANQGSEA. The CDR3 runs to 16 residues. Trimming cost V 4 bases and J 5 bases; bases outside gene matches: 16. CDR3 sequence (DNA): TGCAGCGTTGTACATCCACAGGGGCCACGGGGGACTGAAGCTTTCTTT. It translates to CSVVHPQGPRGTEAFF.

Note on this clone: One end of the junction is discordant with germline, which a read error may explain. This sequence joins TRBV2 and TRBJ1-6, with TRBD1 matching 9 bases. Germline lookup yields CDR1 SNHLY and CDR2 FYNNEI. The CDR3 is made up of 14 amino acids. CDR3 loop: CAISRDRENSPPHF. For the CDR3, the DNA is TGTGCCATTTCTCGGGACAGGGAGAATTCACCCCCCCACTTT.

The chain carries TRBV7-9 and TRBJ1-3; TRBD1 matches at 9 bases. Germline CDR1 SEHNR, CDR2 FQNEAQ (reference sequence). This CDR3 is 14 amino acids long. Trimming removed 5 bases from V and 6 bases from J; junction bases left unmatched: 5. CDR3: CASSPGQGQNTIYF. The CDR3 DNA sequence: TGTGCCAGCAGCCCGGGACAGGGACAAAACACCATATATTTT.

This clone was seen only a few times. V gene TRBV9 combines with J gene TRBJ1-6; TRBD1 is a possible D gene (5 bases). Germline-derived CDR1 and CDR2 are SGDLS and YYNGEE. V was trimmed by 3 bases and J by 11 bases, leaving 12 bases between them. The length of the CDR3 is 13 residues. CDR3 protein: CASSGRGRPPLHF. CDR3 nucleotides: TGTGCCAGCAGCGGTCGGGGGAGACCACCCCTCCACTTT.

The rearrangement links TRBV5-1 to TRBJ2-5, with TRBD1 matching 8 bases. The CDR3 length is 14 residues. V gave up 4 bases and J gave up 4 bases; unmatched junction bases: 6. The germline V gene encodes CDR1 SGHRS and CDR2 YFSETQ. CDR3 in amino acids: CASSPGQGVETQYF. The CDR3 bases are TGCGCCAGCAGCCCTGGACAGGGAGTAGAGACCCAGTACTTC. Full variable domain (missing parts from reference TRBV5-1 and TRBJ2-5): KAGVTQTPRYLIKTRGQQVTLSCSPISGHRSVSWYQQTPGQGLQFLFEYFSETQRNKGNFPGRFSGRQFSNSRSEMNVSTLELGDSALYLCASSPGQGVETQYFGPGTRLLVL.

The V and J genes are TRBV28 and TRBJ2-7; perhaps TRBD1 as D (6 bases). The length of the CDR3 is 18 residues. V lost 2 bases, J lost 0 bases, and 20 bases lay in between. The germline CDR1 and CDR2 sequences are MDHEN and SYDVKM. The CDR3 nucleotides read TGTGCCAGCAGTTTAGGGGCGCCGGGACACCCGAGCTCCTACGAGCAGTACTTC. Encoded protein: CASSLGAPGHPSSYEQYF.